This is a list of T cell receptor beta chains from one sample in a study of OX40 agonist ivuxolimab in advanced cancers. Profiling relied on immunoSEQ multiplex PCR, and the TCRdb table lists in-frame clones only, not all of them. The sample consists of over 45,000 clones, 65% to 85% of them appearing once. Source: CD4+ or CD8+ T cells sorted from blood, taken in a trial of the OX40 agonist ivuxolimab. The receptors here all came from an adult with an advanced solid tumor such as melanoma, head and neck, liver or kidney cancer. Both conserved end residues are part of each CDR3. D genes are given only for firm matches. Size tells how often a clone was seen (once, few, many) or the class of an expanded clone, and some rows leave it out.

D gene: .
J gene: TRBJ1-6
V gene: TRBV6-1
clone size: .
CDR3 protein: CASSESSSYNSPLHF
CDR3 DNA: TGTGCCAGCAGTGAATCGAGCTCCTATAATTCACCCCTCCACTTT

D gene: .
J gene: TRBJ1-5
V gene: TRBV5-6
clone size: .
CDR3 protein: CASSLVGQPQHF
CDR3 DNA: TGTGCCAGCAGCTTGGTTGGTCAGCCCCAGCATTTT

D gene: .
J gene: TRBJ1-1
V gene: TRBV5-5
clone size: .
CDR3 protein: CASSLVGGNTEAFF
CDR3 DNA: TGTGCCAGCAGCTTAGTAGGGGGGAACACTGAAGCTTTCTTT

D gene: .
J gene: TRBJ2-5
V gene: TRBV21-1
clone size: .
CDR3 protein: CASSNKGPVKETQYF
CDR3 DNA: TGTGCCAGCAGCAATAAGGGGCCCGTAAAAGAGACCCAGTACTTC

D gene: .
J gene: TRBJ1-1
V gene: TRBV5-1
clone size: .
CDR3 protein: CASRLGLVNTEAFF
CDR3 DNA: TGCGCCAGCAGACTGGGGTTGGTGAACACTGAAGCTTTCTTT

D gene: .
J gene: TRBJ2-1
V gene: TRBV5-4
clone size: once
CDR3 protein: CASSLDSSNYNEQFF
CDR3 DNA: TGTGCCAGCAGCTTGGACAGTTCTAACTACAATGAGCAGTTCTTC

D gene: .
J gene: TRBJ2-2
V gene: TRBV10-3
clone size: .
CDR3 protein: CAISEWTVMNTGELFF
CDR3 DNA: TGTGCCATCAGTGAGTGGACAGTCATGAACACCGGGGAGCTGTTTTTT

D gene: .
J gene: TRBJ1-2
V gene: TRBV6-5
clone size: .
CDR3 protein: CASSYNREGGYTF
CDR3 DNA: TGTGCCAGCAGTTATAACAGGGAGGGTGGCTACACCTTC

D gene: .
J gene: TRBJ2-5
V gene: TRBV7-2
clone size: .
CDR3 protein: CASSFSAGIETQYF
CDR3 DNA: TGTGCCAGCAGCTTCTCCGCAGGGATAGAGACCCAGTACTTC

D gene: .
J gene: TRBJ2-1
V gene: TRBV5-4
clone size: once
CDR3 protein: CASSLPGTGYNEQFF
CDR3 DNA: TGTGCCAGCAGCTTGCCCGGAACTGGATACAATGAGCAGTTCTTC

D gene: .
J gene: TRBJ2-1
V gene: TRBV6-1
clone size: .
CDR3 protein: CASSEVWPAYNEQFF
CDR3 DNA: TGTGCCAGCAGTGAAGTCTGGCCCGCCTACAATGAGCAGTTCTTC

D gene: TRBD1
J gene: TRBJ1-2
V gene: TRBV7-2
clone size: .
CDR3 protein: CASSVTGGSYGYTF
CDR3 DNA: TGTGCCAGCAGCGTAACAGGGGGATCCTATGGCTACACCTTC

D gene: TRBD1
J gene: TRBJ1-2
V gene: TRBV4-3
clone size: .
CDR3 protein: CASSRQGTYGYTF
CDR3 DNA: TGCGCCAGCAGCCGACAGGGAACCTATGGCTACACCTTC

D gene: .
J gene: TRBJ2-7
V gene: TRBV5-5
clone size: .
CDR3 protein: CASSLRTAPKQYF
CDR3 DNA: TGTGCCAGCAGCCTCCGGACAGCACCAAAGCAGTACTTC

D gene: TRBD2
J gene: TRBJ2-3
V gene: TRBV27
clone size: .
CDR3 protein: CASSLSTGLAGGKTQYF
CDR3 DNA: TGTGCCAGCAGTTTGTCGACGGGACTAGCGGGAGGAAAAACGCAGTATTTT

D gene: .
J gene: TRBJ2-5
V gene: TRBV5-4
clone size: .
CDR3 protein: CASSSLKGGLPETQYF
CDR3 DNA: TGTGCCAGCAGCTCGCTAAAGGGGGGGCTCCCAGAGACCCAGTACTTC

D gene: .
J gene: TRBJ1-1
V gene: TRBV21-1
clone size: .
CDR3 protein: CASSILGRSPMNTEAFF
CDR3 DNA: TGTGCCAGCAGCATCCTTGGGAGGTCTCCAATGAACACTGAAGCTTTCTTT

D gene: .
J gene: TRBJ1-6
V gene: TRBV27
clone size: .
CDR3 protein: CASSYGGVYNSPLHF
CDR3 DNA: TGTGCCAGCAGCTACGGCGGGGTCTATAATTCACCCCTCCACTTT

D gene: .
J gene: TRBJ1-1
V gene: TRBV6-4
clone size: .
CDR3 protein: CARGLTRAFTEAFF
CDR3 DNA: TGTGCCAGAGGGTTGACCAGGGCTTTCACTGAAGCTTTCTTT

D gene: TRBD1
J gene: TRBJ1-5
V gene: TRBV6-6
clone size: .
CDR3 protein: CASSYGDRGGNQPQHF
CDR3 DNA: TGTGCCAGCAGTTACGGCGACAGGGGGGGCAATCAGCCCCAGCATTTT

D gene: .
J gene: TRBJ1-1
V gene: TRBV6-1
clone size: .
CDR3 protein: CASTPTGTEAFF
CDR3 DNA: TGTGCCAGCACTCCGACGGGCACTGAAGCTTTCTTT

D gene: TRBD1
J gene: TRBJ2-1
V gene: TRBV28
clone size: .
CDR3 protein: CASRDDRATYNEQFF
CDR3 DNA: TGTGCCAGCAGAGACGACAGGGCTACCTACAATGAGCAGTTCTTC

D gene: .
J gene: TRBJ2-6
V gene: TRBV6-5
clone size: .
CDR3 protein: CASTAGTPYVLTF
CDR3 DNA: TGTGCCAGCACAGCCGGGACTCCCTACGTCCTGACTTTC

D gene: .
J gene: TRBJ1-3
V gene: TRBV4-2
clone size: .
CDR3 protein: CASSQGRQGNTIYF
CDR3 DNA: TGTGCCAGCAGCCAAGGGAGACAAGGAAACACCATATATTTT

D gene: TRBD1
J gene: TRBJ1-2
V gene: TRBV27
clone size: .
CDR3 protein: CASSMTGDSGYTF
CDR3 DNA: TGTGCCAGCAGTATGACAGGGGATTCTGGCTACACCTTC

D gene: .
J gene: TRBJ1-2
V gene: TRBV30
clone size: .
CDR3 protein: CAWSSKRNGYTF
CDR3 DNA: TGTGCCTGGAGTTCAAAGCGGAATGGCTACACCTTC

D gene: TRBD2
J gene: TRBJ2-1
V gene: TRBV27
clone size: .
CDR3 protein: CASSLSRTSGNNEQFF
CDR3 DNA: TGTGCCAGCAGTTTATCGAGGACTAGCGGGAACAATGAGCAGTTCTTC

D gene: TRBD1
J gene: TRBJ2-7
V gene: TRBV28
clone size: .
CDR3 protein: CASSFPVTTYMDRFPWEQYF
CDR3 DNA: TGTGCCAGCAGTTTCCCCGTTACTACTTACATGGACAGGTTTCCTTGGGAGCAGTACTTC

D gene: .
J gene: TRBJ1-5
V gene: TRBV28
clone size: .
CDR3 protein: CASSLAAFYSNQPQHF
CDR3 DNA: TGTGCCAGCAGTTTAGCAGCATTCTATAGCAATCAGCCCCAGCATTTT

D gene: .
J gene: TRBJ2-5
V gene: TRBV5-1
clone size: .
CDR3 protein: CASSTNQETQYF
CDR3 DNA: TGCGCCAGCAGCACGAACCAAGAGACCCAGTACTTC

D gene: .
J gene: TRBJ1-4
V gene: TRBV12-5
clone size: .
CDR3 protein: CASGLPQALTGGNEKLFF
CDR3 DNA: TGTGCTAGTGGTTTGCCCCAGGCCCTGACGGGGGGGAATGAAAAACTGTTTTTT

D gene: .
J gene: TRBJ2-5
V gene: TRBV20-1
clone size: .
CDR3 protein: CSARLGETQYF
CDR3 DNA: TGCAGTGCTAGGTTGGGAGAAACCCAGTACTTC

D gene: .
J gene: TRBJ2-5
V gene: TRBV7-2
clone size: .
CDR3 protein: CASSPESPRTQYF
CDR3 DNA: TGTGCCAGCAGCCCTGAGTCCCCCAGGACCCAGTACTTC

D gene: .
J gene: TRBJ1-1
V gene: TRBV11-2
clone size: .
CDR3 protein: CASSLDSQAGAFF
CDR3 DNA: TGTGCCAGCAGCTTAGACAGTCAGGCCGGAGCTTTCTTT

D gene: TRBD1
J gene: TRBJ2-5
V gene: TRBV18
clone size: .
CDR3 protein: CASSPSDRGRQETQYF
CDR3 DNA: TGTGCCAGCTCACCGTCGGACAGGGGAAGACAAGAGACCCAGTACTTC

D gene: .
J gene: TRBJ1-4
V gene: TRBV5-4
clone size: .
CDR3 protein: CASSWGVPNEKLFF
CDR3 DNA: TGTGCCAGCAGCTGGGGGGTACCTAATGAAAAACTGTTTTTT

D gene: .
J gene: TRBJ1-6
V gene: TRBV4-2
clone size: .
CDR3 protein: CASSPGRNSPLHF
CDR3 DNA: TGTGCCAGCAGCCCCGGACGGAATTCACCCCTCCACTTT